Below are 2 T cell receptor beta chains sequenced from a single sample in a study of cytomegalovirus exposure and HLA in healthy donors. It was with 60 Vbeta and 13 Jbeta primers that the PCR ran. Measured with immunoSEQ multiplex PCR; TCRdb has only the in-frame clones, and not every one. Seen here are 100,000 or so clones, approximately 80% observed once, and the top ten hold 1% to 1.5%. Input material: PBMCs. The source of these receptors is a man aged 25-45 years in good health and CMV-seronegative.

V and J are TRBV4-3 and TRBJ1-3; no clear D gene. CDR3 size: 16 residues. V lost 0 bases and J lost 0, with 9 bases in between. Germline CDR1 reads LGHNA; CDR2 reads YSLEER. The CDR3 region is CASSQEVGSSGNTIYF. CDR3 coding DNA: TGCGCCAGCAGCCAAGAGGTCGGGAGCTCTGGAAACACCATATATTTT.

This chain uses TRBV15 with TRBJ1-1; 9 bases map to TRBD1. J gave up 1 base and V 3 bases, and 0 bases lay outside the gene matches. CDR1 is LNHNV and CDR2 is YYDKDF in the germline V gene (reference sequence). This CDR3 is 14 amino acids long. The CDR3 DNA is TGTGCCACCAGCAGGGGACAGGGGAACACTGAAGCTTTCTTT. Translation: CATSRGQGNTEAFF.